This entry is about one T cell receptor beta chain. V lost 1 base and J lost 5, with 18 bases in between. The CDR3 sequence is 16 residues long. Per germline, CDR1 SGHTA and CDR2 FQGNSA. The source of the sample is a study of blood T cell repertoires in COVID-19. Study background: Material from acute and convalescent COVID-19 was sourced from the United States, Italy and Spain. T cells, B-cell-depleted T cells, or PBMCs provided the cDNA or gDNA that served as material.

In the authors' methods: Using reference gene primer amplification, nucleated cell counts were estimated. Sequenced by immunoSEQ multiplex PCR; TCRdb stores in-frame clones only, minus some. Clone size and V and J calls were adopted from that table, with D and trimming inferred from the DNA. The sample contains roughly 460,000 clones, about 87% of which appear only once. Seattle researchers signed up patients amid active infection and tracked them longitudinally. This clonotype was sampled from a man aged 18 to 29 with COVID-19, enrolled during active disease. The sample taken for sequencing was peripheral blood. The chain couples TRBV7-2 to TRBJ2-7, with D perhaps TRBD2 (6 bases). The CDR3: CASSLVWSGGGDEQYF. CDR3 sequence (DNA): TGTGCCAGCAGCTTAGTTTGGAGTGGCGGAGGGGACGAGCAGTACTTC.